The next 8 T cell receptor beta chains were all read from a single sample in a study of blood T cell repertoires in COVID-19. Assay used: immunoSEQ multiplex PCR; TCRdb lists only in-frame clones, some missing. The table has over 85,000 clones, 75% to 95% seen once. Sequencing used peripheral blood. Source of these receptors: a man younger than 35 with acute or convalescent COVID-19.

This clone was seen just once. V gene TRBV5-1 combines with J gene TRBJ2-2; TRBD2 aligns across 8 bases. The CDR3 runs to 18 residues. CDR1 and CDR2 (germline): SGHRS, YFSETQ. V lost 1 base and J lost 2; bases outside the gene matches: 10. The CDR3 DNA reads TGCGCCAGCAGCTTGCCCCAATCGAGCGGGAGTAACACCGGGGAGCTGTTTTTT. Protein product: CASSLPQSSGSNTGELFF.

The CDR3 sequence is CASSHVSGRSQDTQYF. CDR3 DNA sequence: TGTGCCAGCAGCCACGTGAGCGGGAGATCTCAAGATACGCAGTATTTT. The chain recombines TRBV14 with TRBJ2-3; 8 bases are a match to TRBD2. Unmatched junction bases numbered 10, after V lost 3 bases and J lost 5 bases. This CDR3 is built from 16 residues. The germline V gene has CDR1 SGHDN and CDR2 FVKESK.

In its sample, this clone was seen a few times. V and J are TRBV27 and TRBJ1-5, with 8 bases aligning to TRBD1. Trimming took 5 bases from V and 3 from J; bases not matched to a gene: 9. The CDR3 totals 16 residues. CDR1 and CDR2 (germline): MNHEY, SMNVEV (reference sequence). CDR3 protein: CASSLNGQGLNQPQHF. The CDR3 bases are TGTGCCAGCAGTCTTAATGGACAGGGTCTCAATCAGCCCCAGCATTTT.

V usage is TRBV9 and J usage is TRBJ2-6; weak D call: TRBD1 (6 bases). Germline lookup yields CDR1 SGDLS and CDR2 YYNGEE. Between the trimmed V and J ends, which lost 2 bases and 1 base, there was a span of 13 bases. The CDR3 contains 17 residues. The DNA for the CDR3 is TGTGCCAGCAGCGTCACAGGGTACAGTTCTGGGGCCAACGTCCTGACTTTC. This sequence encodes CASSVTGYSSGANVLTF.

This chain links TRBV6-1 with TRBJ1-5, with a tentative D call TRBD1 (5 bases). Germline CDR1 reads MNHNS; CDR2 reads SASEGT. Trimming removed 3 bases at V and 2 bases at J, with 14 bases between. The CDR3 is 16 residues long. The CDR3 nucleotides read TGTGCCAGCAGTGACAGGGTGTTCGGCGGCAATCAGCCCCAGCATTTT. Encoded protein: CASSDRVFGGNQPQHF.

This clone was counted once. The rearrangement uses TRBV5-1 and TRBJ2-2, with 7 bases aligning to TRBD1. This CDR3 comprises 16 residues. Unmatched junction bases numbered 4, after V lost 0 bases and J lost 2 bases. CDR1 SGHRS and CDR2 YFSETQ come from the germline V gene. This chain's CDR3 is CASSLVDRTNTGELFF. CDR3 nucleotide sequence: TGCGCCAGCAGCTTGGTGGACAGGACCAACACCGGGGAGCTGTTTTTT.

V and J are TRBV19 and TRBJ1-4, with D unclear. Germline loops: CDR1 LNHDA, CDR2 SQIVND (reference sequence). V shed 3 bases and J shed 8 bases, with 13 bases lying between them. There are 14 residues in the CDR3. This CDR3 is CASSIRQAGEKLFF. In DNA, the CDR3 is TGTGCCAGTAGTATCAGGCAGGCTGGGGAAAAACTGTTTTTT.

CDR3: CAWSSNLHEKLFF. In nucleotides, the CDR3 is TGTGCCTGGAGTTCTAACCTGCATGAAAAACTGTTTTTT. This chain connects TRBV30 to TRBJ1-4; no clear D gene. This CDR3 is 13 amino acids long. The V gene lost 2 bases and the J gene lost 6 bases, with 10 bases spanning the gap. Germline V CDR1 and CDR2: GTSNPN, SVGIG (reference sequence).